Shown below are 2 T cell receptor beta chains from a single sample sequenced in a study of early T cells in non-severe SARS-CoV-2 infection. TCRdb passed the 5' RACE reads through MiXCR, listing each CDR3 protein once. The sample contains 66,000 or so distinct CDR3 sequences, less than 15% of which appear only once. The sample consisted of whole blood. Receptor source: an adult who was a healthcare worker with PCR-confirmed SARS-CoV-2 infection or an uninfected control (not recorded which).

This clonotype was seen a few times. The rearrangement links TRBV7-6 to TRBJ2-3; D call uncertain. Per germline, CDR1 SGHVS and CDR2 FNYEAQ. Trimming removed 5 bases at V and 2 bases at J, with 2 bases between. There are 11 residues in the CDR3. The CDR3 DNA is TGTGCCAGCAGCCACACAGATACGCAGTATTTT. It yields the protein CASSHTDTQYF.

This clonotype has more than one count but fewer than ten. The chain joins TRBV29-1 to TRBJ2-3; D tentatively fits TRBD1 or TRBD2 (5 bases each). Trimming shortened V by 3 bases and J by 5 bases, and 12 bases separated the two germline ends. The length of the CDR3 is 13 residues. Germline values: CDR1 SQVTM, CDR2 ANQGSEA. CDR3 amino acids: CSVDPGGGDTQYF. As DNA, the CDR3 is TGCAGCGTTGACCCCGGTGGGGGAGATACGCAGTATTTT.